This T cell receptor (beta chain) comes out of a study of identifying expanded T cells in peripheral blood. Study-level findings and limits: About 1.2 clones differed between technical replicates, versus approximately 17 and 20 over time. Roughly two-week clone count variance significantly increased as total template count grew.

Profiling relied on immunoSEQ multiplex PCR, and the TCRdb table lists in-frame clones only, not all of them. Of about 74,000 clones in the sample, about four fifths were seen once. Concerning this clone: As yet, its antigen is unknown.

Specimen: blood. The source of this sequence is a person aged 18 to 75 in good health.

Here the CDR3 DNA reads TGCGCCAGCAGCCAAGAGGAAAAGGGGGCGACAGATACGCAGTATTTT. This encodes CASSQEEKGATDTQYF. V usage is TRBV4-3 and J usage is TRBJ2-3, with 7 bases fitting TRBD1. Germline loops: CDR1 LGHNA, CDR2 YSLEER. Losses at the gene ends were 0 bases for V and 3 bases for J; bases not matched to a gene: 6. This CDR3 spans 16 amino acids.